A single sample gave rise to the 3 T cell receptor beta chains below, sequenced in a study of neurological immune-mediated disorders (dated by TCRdb to about 2019). The library was produced with 5' RACE. Data came from an Illumina HiSeq 2500. TCRdb reanalyzed the raw reads on its own, using fastp at Q25 for trimming and MiXCR for clone calling, and kept in-frame beta chains. Every CDR3 protein is listed once, alongside the most common genes and DNA of its rows. This sample has about 74,000 distinct CDR3 sequences in its table, and 4% to 6% of those were observed once. Of the sample, about 7.4% falls within the top ten clones. The material sequenced was PBMCs. These receptors were obtained from a man between 18 and 29 years old with multiple sclerosis.

This clonotype showed up many times. J is TRBJ2-2 and V is TRBV5-1; the D is unclear. The V gene lost 5 bases and the J gene lost 0 bases, with 8 bases spanning the gap. The CDR3 totals 14 residues. Germline-derived CDR1 and CDR2 are SGHRS and YFSETQ. The CDR3 sequence is CASRTDSNTGELFF. The CDR3 DNA reads as TGCGCCAGCAGGACGGATTCGAACACCGGGGAGCTGTTTTTT.

Regarding this clonotype: At one of its ends the junction is not consistent with the germline gene, which may arise from a read error. The V and J genes are TRBV20-1 and TRBJ1-6; 9 nucleotides line up with TRBD1. Per the germline V gene, CDR1 is DFQATT and CDR2 is SNEGSKA (reference sequence). The CDR3 totals 15 residues. In DNA form, the CDR3 reads TGCAGTGCTAGGGGGACAGGGTTAGGGAATTCACCCCTCAACTTT. Its protein product is CSARGTGLGNSPLNF.

This clonotype was observed many times. This chain uses TRBV5-4 with TRBJ2-1, with D unclear. The germline CDR1 and CDR2 sequences are SGHNT and YYREEE (reference sequence). V lost 1 base, J lost 2 bases, and 1 base lay in between. The CDR3 covers 12 residues. The CDR3 DNA is TGTGCCAGCAGCTTGCCCTACAATGAGCAGTTCTTC. Translated, it gives CASSLPYNEQFF. The full variable domain, its missing parts supplied by reference TRBV5-4 and TRBJ2-1, is ETGVTQSPTHLIKTRGQQVTLRCSSQSGHNTVSWYQQALGQGPQFIFQYYREEENGRGNFPPRFSGLQFPNYSSELNVNALELDDSALYLCASSLPYNEQFFGPGTRLTVL.